This T cell receptor (beta chain) was recorded in a study of T-cell memory formation after mild COVID-19. Study-wide results and limits: CD4+ bias marked clones expanding day 15 to 37, unlike balanced contracting clones.

Of note for this clonotype: What it recognizes is unknown.

TCRdb itself ran the 5' RACE reads through MiXCR, one entry per CDR3 protein. The sample has under 300,000 distinct CDR3 sequences, 8.5% to 9.5% seen once; the top ten hold roughly a fifth. The clonotype comes from a man aged 18 to 29 who had mild COVID-19 (a few samples of this study predate the infection). Cell type and time point are not known. Material: PBMCs or a T cell subset sorted from them (not recorded which).

CDR3 coding DNA: TGCAGCGTTGTCAGGGGGCAAGAGACCCAGTACTTC. Translated: CSVVRGQETQYF. The chain combines TRBV29-1 with TRBJ2-5, with TRBD1 matching 7 bases. This CDR3 contains 12 residues. The germline V gene encodes CDR1 SQVTM and CDR2 ANQGSEA. The V segment lost 4 bases and the J segment 2 bases; nucleotides outside the gene matches: 1.